This is a list of T cell receptor beta chains from one sample in a study of cytomegalovirus exposure and HLA in healthy donors. Repertoires were generated with immunoSEQ multiplex PCR, while TCRdb's copy carries only in-frame clones and drops some. The sample shows about 150,000 clones, about three quarters of them seen only once. Sequences were obtained from PBMCs. The receptors here all came from a man aged 25-45 years in good health and CMV-seropositive. CDR3s include the opening cysteine and the closing phenylalanine or tryptophan. Each record gives: V gene, clone size, J gene, D gene, CDR3 DNA, CDR3 protein. The D gene is left open where the match is weak. A row's size may be missing; if present it is once, few, many or a size class.

V gene: TRBV5-5; clone size: few; J gene: TRBJ2-7; D gene: .; CDR3 DNA: TGTGCCAGCAGCTTGGGATCAGGGGCAGGGGAGCAGTACTTC; CDR3 protein: CASSLGSGAGEQYF
V gene: TRBV28; clone size: .; J gene: TRBJ2-7; D gene: .; CDR3 DNA: TGTGCCAGCAGTTTAGGGGGGACGGCCGAATCTTTC; CDR3 protein: CASSLGGTAESF
V gene: TRBV25-1; clone size: .; J gene: TRBJ2-7; D gene: TRBD1; CDR3 DNA: TGTGCCAGCAGGACAGGGGACTCTCGCGAGCAGTACTTC; CDR3 protein: CASRTGDSREQYF
V gene: TRBV2; clone size: few; J gene: TRBJ1-1; D gene: TRBD1; CDR3 DNA: TGTGCCAGCAGTGGAGGACAGGGAAACTTGAACACTGAAGCTTTCTTT; CDR3 protein: CASSGGQGNLNTEAFF
V gene: TRBV6-1; clone size: .; J gene: TRBJ2-7; D gene: .; CDR3 DNA: TGTGCCAGCAGTGGTAGTGTGGAAGCGCTCAACTTTGTCTCCTACGAGCAGTACTTC; CDR3 protein: CASSGSVEALNFVSYEQYF
V gene: TRBV29-1; clone size: .; J gene: TRBJ1-4; D gene: .; CDR3 DNA: TGCAGCGTTGCGAGCCCCGACAGTCTAAAACTGTTTTTT; CDR3 protein: CSVASPDSLKLFF
V gene: TRBV7-8; clone size: .; J gene: TRBJ2-7; D gene: .; CDR3 DNA: TGTGCCAGCAGCCCTTGGACAGCCTACGAGCAGTACTTC; CDR3 protein: CASSPWTAYEQYF
V gene: TRBV6-5; clone size: few; J gene: TRBJ1-1; D gene: .; CDR3 DNA: TGTGCCAGCAGTTGGTGGACAGCAGGTACTGAAGCTTTCTTT; CDR3 protein: CASSWWTAGTEAFF
V gene: TRBV7-3; clone size: .; J gene: TRBJ2-7; D gene: TRBD2; CDR3 DNA: TGTGCCAGCAGCTTACGCGGGGGAGATGCCTACGAGCAGTACTTC; CDR3 protein: CASSLRGGDAYEQYF
V gene: TRBV6-4; clone size: .; J gene: TRBJ2-6; D gene: .; CDR3 DNA: TGTGCCAGCAGTGACTCTTCAGGCTCTGGGGCCAACGTCCTGACTTTC; CDR3 protein: CASSDSSGSGANVLTF
V gene: TRBV11-3; clone size: .; J gene: TRBJ2-3; D gene: .; CDR3 DNA: TGTGCCAGCAGCTTGTCACAGCACACAGATACGCAGTATTTT; CDR3 protein: CASSLSQHTDTQYF
V gene: TRBV28; clone size: .; J gene: TRBJ2-7; D gene: .; CDR3 DNA: TGTGCCAGCAGTCTGCAGACCGGGCTGCGGGAGTACTTC; CDR3 protein: CASSLQTGLREYF
V gene: TRBV5-6; clone size: .; J gene: TRBJ2-7; D gene: .; CDR3 DNA: TGTGCCAGCAGCTTGCCATGGACTCAAGCCTACGAGCAGTACTTC; CDR3 protein: CASSLPWTQAYEQYF
V gene: TRBV5-4; clone size: .; J gene: TRBJ2-7; D gene: TRBD1; CDR3 DNA: TGTGCCAGCAGCTCACAGGGGATTTCCTACGAGCAGTACTTC; CDR3 protein: CASSSQGISYEQYF
V gene: TRBV10-1; clone size: .; J gene: TRBJ2-1; D gene: TRBD2; CDR3 DNA: TGCGCCAGCAGTAGCCCTAGCGGGAGTATGAACAATGAGCAGTTCTTC; CDR3 protein: CASSSPSGSMNNEQFF
V gene: TRBV5-8; clone size: .; J gene: TRBJ1-6; D gene: .; CDR3 DNA: TGTGCCAGCAGCGTCCGGGACTCCAATTCACCCCTCCACTTT; CDR3 protein: CASSVRDSNSPLHF
V gene: TRBV4-1; clone size: .; J gene: TRBJ2-7; D gene: TRBD2; CDR3 DNA: TGCGCCAGCAGCCAACCCCCGGATGCGGGAGGGTACGAGCAGTACTTC; CDR3 protein: CASSQPPDAGGYEQYF
V gene: TRBV5-1; clone size: .; J gene: TRBJ2-7; D gene: .; CDR3 DNA: TGCGCCAGCAGCTTTACAGGGATGAGTTCCTACGAGCAGTACTTC; CDR3 protein: CASSFTGMSSYEQYF
V gene: TRBV7-9; clone size: once; J gene: TRBJ1-5; D gene: .; CDR3 DNA: TGTTCCAGCAGCTTAACCGGAGAGCCCCAGCATTTT; CDR3 protein: CSSSLTGEPQHF
V gene: TRBV19; clone size: .; J gene: TRBJ1-2; D gene: .; CDR3 DNA: TGTGCCAGTAGTATTTTTGGGGGCGCCGGTACCTTC; CDR3 protein: CASSIFGGAGTF
V gene: TRBV27; clone size: .; J gene: TRBJ1-5; D gene: TRBD1; CDR3 DNA: TGTGCCAGCAGTTTATTTCCCCCAGGGGGCGGGTTTCTGCAGCCCCAGCATTTT; CDR3 protein: CASSLFPPGGGFLQPQHF
V gene: TRBV6-1; clone size: few; J gene: TRBJ1-4; D gene: .; CDR3 DNA: TGTGCCAGCAGTGCCCCGACAGCCTATGCAACTAATGAAAAACTGTTTTTT; CDR3 protein: CASSAPTAYATNEKLFF